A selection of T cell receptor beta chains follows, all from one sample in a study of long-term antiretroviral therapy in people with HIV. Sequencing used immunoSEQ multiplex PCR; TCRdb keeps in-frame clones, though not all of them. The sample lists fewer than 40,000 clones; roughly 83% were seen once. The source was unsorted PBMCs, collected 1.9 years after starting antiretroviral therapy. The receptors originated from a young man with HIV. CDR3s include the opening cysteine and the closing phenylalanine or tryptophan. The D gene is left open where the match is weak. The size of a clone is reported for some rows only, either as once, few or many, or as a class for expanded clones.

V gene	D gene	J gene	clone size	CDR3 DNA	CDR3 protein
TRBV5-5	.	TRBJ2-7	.	TGTGCCAGCAGCTTCGGGTCGGTAGGAGTGCAGTACTTC	CASSFGSVGVQYF
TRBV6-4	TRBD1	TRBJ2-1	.	TGTGCCAGCAGTGACGGGCAGGGGGCCGATGAGCAGTTCTTC	CASSDGQGADEQFF
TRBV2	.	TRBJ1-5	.	TGTGCCAGCAGGGGAGACTATAGCAATCAGCCCCAGCATTTT	CASRGDYSNQPQHF
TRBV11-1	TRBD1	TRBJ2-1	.	TGTGCCAGCAGCTCGGGACAGGGAATTTACAATGAGCAGTTCTTC	CASSSGQGIYNEQFF
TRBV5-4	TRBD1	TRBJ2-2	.	TGTGCCAGCAGCGCCAGACAGGGCTATAGCACCGGGGAGCTGTTTTTT	CASSARQGYSTGELFF
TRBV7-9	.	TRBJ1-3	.	TGTGCCAGCAGCCATCCAGACCGGGACGATGGGTTATATTTT	CASSHPDRDDGLYF
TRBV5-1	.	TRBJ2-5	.	TGCGCCAGCAGCTTGGCCGGGACAACACAAGAGACCCAGTACTTC	CASSLAGTTQETQYF
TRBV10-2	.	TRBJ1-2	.	TGCGCCAGCAGTGAGACACCGGACTCCTTAAGCTATGGCTACACCTTC	CASSETPDSLSYGYTF
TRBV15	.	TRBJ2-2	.	TGTGCCACCAGCAGAGATAACCCCGGGGAGCTGTTTTTT	CATSRDNPGELFF
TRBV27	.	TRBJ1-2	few	TGTGCCAGCCGGGGGGGGTACTATGGCTACACCTTC	CASRGGYYGYTF
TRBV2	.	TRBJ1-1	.	TGTGCCAGCACCAAGAGCACTGAAGCTTTCTTT	CASTKSTEAFF
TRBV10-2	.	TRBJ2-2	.	TGCGCCAGCCTGGAGGTGGGATCGAACACCGGGGAGCTGTTTTTT	CASLEVGSNTGELFF
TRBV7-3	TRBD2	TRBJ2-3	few	TGTGCCAGCAGCTTAGTGGTTGGCGGGGGGACAGATACGCAGTATTTT	CASSLVVGGGTDTQYF
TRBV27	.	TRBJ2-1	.	TGTGCCAGCAGTTCCGCCTCCTACAATGAGCAGTTCTTC	CASSSASYNEQFF
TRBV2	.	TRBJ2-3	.	TGTGCCAGCAGTGGGGGGCGGGGATCAGATACGCAGTATTTT	CASSGGRGSDTQYF
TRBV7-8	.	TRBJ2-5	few	TGTGCCAGCAGCTTAGATTTAGGTGGCCAGTACTTC	CASSLDLGGQYF
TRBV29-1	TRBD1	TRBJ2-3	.	TGCAGCCACCAAAAGGGGGCAGGTACAGATACGCAGTATTTT	CSHQKGAGTDTQYF
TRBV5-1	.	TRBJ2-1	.	TGCGCCAGCAGCTTGTCAGAAAACAATGAGCAGTTCTTC	CASSLSENNEQFF
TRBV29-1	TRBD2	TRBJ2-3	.	TGCAGCGTTTCGGGACTAGCGGGTGGCGCAGATACGCAGTATTTT	CSVSGLAGGADTQYF
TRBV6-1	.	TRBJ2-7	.	TGTGCCAGCAGTGAACCCCCCGGGACTTTCCTCTACGAGCAGTACTTC	CASSEPPGTFLYEQYF
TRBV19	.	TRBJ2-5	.	TGTGCCAGTAGTGTCCCGGGCAGGACCCAGTACTTC	CASSVPGRTQYF
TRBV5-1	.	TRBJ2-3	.	TGCGCCAGCAGCTTGGACACAGATACGCAGTATTTT	CASSLDTDTQYF
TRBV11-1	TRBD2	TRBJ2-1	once	TGTGCCAGCAGCTTATATGCGCGGGGGGCCGGGACTTACAATGAGCAGTTCTTC	CASSLYARGAGTYNEQFF
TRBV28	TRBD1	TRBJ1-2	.	TGTGCCAGCAGTTTGCGGGACAGGTACTATGGCTACACCTTC	CASSLRDRYYGYTF
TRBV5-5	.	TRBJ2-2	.	TGTGCCAGCAGCTTGGACCCCGGGACTTCGCACACCGGGGAGCTGTTTTTT	CASSLDPGTSHTGELFF
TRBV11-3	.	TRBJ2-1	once	TGTGCCAGCAGCTTACAGGGCAATGAGCAGTTCTTC	CASSLQGNEQFF
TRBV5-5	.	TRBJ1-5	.	TGTGCCAGCAGCTTCCAAACTAAGGGACGGCCCCAGCATTTT	CASSFQTKGRPQHF
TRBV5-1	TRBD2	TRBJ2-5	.	TGCGCCAGCAGCCCAAAGACTAGCGGGGTTCAAGAGACCCAGTACTTC	CASSPKTSGVQETQYF
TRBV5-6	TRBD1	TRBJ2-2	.	TGTGCCAGCAGCTTGGAGCAGGACAGGGTGGTGATGAGGTCCGGGGAGCTGTTTTTT	CASSLEQDRVVMRSGELFF
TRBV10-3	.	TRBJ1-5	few	TGTGCCATCAGTGATGGGTGGCGAAATCAGCCCCAGCATTTT	CAISDGWRNQPQHF
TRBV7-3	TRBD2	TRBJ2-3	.	TGTGCCAGCAGCTTAAATAGCGGGGGGACAGATACGCAGTATTTT	CASSLNSGGTDTQYF
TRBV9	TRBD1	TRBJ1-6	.	TGTGCCAGCAGCGTAGTGGGACAGGGAGATTCACCCCTCCACTTT	CASSVVGQGDSPLHF
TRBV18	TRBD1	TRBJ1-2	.	TGTGCCAGCTCACTCTCCCCGGGACAGGGGACTGGTAACTATGGCTACACCTTC	CASSLSPGQGTGNYGYTF
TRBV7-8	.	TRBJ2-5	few	TGTGCCAGCAGACTAAGCCTCCCGGGACAAGTTTCAGCCAACTTAGAGACCCAGTACTTC	CASRLSLPGQVSANLETQYF
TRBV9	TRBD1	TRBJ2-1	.	TGTGCCAGCAGCGTAGGACAGGGGGGTTCATACAATGAGCAGTTCTTC	CASSVGQGGSYNEQFF
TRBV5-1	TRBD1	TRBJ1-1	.	TGCGCCAGCAGCTTACCGGACAGGTTGAACACTGAAGCTTTCTTT	CASSLPDRLNTEAFF
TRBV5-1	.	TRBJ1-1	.	TGCGCCAGCAGCTTGTTGGGGGACCAGGCTTTCTTT	CASSLLGDQAFF
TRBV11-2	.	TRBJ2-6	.	TGTGCCAGCAGCTTACAGGTCTCTGGGGCCAACGTCCTGACTTTC	CASSLQVSGANVLTF
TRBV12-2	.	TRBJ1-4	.	TGTGCAAGTCGCTTAGCGGGACCGGGGCAGTCTCATGAAAAACTGTTTTTT	CASRLAGPGQSHEKLFF
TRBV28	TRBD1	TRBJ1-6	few	TGTGCCAGCAGAAGGGGGCCCTATAATTCACCCCTCCACTTT	CASRRGPYNSPLHF
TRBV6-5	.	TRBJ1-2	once	TGTGCCAGCAGCCAACCGGGAACTTATGGCTACACCTTC	CASSQPGTYGYTF
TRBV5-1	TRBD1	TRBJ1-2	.	TGCGCCAGCAGCTTGGAGGGGGCCAGGAATTCTAACTATGGCTACACCTTC	CASSLEGARNSNYGYTF
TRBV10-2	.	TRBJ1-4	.	TGCGCCAGCAGGCCGGAAGGATATAATGAAAAACTGTTTTTT	CASRPEGYNEKLFF
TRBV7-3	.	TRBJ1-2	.	TGTGCCAGCAGCTTAATACCCCGGGCAGGAAGTTATGGCTACACCTTC	CASSLIPRAGSYGYTF
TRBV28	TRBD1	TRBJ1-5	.	TGTGCCAGCAGTTTTGTCCCAACAGGGGGTGATCAGCCCCAGCATTTT	CASSFVPTGGDQPQHF
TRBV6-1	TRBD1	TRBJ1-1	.	TGTGCCAGCAGTGTGGACAGGACTGAAGCTTTCTTT	CASSVDRTEAFF
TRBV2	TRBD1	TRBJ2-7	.	TGTGCCAGCACCCGGCTACCGGGACAGGGGGCCTACGAGCAGTACTTC	CASTRLPGQGAYEQYF
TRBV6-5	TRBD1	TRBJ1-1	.	TGTGCCAGCAGTTACTCCGTCCCGGGACAGGGTGAAGCTTTCTTT	CASSYSVPGQGEAFF
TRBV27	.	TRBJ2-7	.	TGTGCCAGCAGTCTATACACCTCATCCTCGGGCCGTACCTACGAGCAGTACTTC	CASSLYTSSSGRTYEQYF
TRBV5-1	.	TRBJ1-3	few	TGCGCCAGCCGCAAGGAGTCTGGAAACACCATATATTTT	CASRKESGNTIYF
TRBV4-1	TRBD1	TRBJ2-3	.	TGCGCCAGCAGCCTTGAGGACAGGTTGGGGACAGATACGCAGTATTTT	CASSLEDRLGTDTQYF